This T cell receptor (beta chain) was sequenced in a study of regulatory T cells in long-lasting Graves disease. As to time point: persistent/refractory GD, antithyroid drugs over 5 years with positive TRAb. The TCR library was prepared using RNA isolated from PBMCs. The authors built TCR beta libraries using iRepertoire HTBI primers and Arm-PCR of CDR3 regions. Using its own MiXCR run on the multiplex PCR reads, TCRdb lists one record per CDR3 protein. The sample holds about 400,000 distinct CDR3 sequences; under 25% are singletons and the top ten take less than 25%. Germline values: CDR1 DFQATT, CDR2 SNEGSKA (reference sequence). The CDR3 length is 13 residues. With 6 bases clipped from V and 13 bases from J, the junction kept 11 bases outside the gene matches. Study-wide points: Persistent patients shared more public clonotypes (over 2,500) than new patients (approximately 970).

A remark on this clonotype: The antigen is unknown.

The genes are TRBV20-1 and TRBJ2-4, with 11 bases matching TRBD2. The origin of this receptor is a female donor with Graves disease. The source material was peripheral blood mononuclear cells (PBMCs), sampled when the disease was refractory, from a patient treated with antithyroid drugs. CDR3 amino acids: CSAKGLADPRQYF. The DNA for the CDR3 is TGCAGTGCAAAGGGACTAGCGGATCCAAGGCAGTACTTC.